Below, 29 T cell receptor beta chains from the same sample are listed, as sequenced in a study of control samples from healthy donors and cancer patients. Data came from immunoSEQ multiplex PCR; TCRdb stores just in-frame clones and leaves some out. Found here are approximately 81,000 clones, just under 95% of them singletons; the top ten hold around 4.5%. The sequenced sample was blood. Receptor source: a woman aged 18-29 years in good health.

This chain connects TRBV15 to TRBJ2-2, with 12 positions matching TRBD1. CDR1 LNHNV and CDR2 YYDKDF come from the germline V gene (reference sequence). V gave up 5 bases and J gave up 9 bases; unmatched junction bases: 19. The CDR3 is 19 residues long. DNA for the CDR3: TGTGCCACCAGCGGGCCGCGAAGGGACAGGGGGCCAGGGGTAAGGGAGCTGTTTTTT. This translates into CATSGPRRDRGPGVRELFF.

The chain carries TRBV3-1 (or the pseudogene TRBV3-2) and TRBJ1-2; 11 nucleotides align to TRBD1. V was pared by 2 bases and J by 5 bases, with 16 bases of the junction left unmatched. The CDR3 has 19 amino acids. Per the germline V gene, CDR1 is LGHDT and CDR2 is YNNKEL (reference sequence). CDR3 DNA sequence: TGTGCCAGCAGCCAAAGTGGGAGTTCAGGGACAGGGGGATCATATGGCTACACCTTC. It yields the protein CASSQSGSSGTGGSYGYTF.

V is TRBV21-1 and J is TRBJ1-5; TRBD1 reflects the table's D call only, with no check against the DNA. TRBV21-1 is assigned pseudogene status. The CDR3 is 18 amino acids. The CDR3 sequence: CASSTRQASGNSNQPQHF. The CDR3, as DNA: TGTGCCAGCAGCACTAGACAGGCATCGGGTAATAGCAATCAGCCCCAGCATTTT.

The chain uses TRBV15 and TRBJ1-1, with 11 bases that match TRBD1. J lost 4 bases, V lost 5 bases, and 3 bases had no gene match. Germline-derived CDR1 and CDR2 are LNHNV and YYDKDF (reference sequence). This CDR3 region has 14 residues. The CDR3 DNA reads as TGTGCCACCAGCGGTGGACAGGGGGCCACTGAAGCTTTCTTT. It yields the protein CATSGGQGATEAFF.

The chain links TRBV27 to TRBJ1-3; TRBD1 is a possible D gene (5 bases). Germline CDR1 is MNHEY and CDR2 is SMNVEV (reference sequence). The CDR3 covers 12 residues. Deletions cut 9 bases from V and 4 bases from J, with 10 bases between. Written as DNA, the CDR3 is TGTGCCAGTGGGGGACGGGGAAACACCATATATTTT. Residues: CASGGRGNTIYF.

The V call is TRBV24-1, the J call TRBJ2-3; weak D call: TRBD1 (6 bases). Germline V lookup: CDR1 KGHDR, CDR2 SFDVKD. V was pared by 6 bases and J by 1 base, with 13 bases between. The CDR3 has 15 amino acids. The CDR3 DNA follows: TGTGCCACCAGTTCAGGGGACGGTGGCACAGATACGCAGTATTTT. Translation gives CATSSGDGGTDTQYF.

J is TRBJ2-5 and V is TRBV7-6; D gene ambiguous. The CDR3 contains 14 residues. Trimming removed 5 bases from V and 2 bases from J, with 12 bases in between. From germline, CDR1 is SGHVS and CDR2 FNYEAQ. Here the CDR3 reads CASSPTSFQETQYF. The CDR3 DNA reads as TGTGCCAGCAGCCCCACATCATTTCAAGAGACCCAGTACTTC. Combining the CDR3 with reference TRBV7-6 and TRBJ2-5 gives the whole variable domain GAGVSQSPRYKVTKRGQDVALRCDPISGHVSLYWYRQALGQGPEFLTYFNYEAQQDKSGLPNDRFSAERPEGSISTLTIQRTEQRDSAMYRCASSPTSFQETQYFGPGTRLLVL.

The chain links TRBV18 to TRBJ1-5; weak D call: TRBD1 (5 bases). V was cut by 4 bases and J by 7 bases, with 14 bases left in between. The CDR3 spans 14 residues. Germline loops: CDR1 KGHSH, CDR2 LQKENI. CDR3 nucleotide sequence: TGTGCCAGCTCACGGGGGGTAGGAGGACAGCCCCAGCATTTT. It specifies CASSRGVGGQPQHF.

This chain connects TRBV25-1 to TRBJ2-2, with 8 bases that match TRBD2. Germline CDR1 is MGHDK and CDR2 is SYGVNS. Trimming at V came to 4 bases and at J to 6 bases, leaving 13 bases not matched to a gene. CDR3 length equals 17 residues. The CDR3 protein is CASSADRGGVFSGELFF. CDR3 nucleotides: TGTGCCAGCAGTGCCGACCGGGGGGGAGTGTTCTCCGGGGAGCTGTTTTTT. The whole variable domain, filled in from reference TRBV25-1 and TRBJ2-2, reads EADIYQTPRYLVIGTGKKITLECSQTMGHDKMYWYQQDPGMELHLIHYSYGVNSTEKGDLSSESTVSRIRTEHFPLTLESARPSHTSQYLCASSADRGGVFSGELFFGEGSRLTVL.

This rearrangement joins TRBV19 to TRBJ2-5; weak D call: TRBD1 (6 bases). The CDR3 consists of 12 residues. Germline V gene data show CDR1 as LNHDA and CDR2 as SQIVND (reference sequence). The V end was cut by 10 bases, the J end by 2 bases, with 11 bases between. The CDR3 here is CATRTAQETQYF. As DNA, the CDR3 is TGTGCCACCCGGACAGCACAAGAGACCCAGTACTTC. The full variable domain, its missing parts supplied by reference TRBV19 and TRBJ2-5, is DGGITQSPKYLFRKEGQNVTLSCEQNLNHDAMYWYRQDPGQGLRLIYYSQIVNDFQKGDIAEGYSVSREKKESFPLTVTSAQKNPTAFYLCATRTAQETQYFGPGTRLLVL.

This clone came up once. The CDR3 is CASSLRLGGESYEQYF. CDR3 bases: TGCGCCAGCAGCTTGAGGCTTGGCGGAGAATCCTACGAGCAGTACTTC. The chain carries TRBV5-1 and TRBJ2-7; D is unresolved. The CDR3 consists of 16 residues. Germline V gene lookup returns CDR1 SGHRS and CDR2 YFSETQ. The V end lost 1 base, the J end lost 1 base, and 15 bases lay between the germline ends.

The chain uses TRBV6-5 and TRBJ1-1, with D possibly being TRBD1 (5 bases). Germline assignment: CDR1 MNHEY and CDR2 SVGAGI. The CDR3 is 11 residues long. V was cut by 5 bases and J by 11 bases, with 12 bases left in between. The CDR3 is CASSISGVAFF. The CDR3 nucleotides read TGTGCCAGCAGTATATCGGGGGTGGCTTTCTTT.

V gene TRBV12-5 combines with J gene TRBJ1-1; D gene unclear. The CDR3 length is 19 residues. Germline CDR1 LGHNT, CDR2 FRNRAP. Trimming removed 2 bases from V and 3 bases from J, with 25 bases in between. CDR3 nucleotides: TGTGCTAGTGGTTTGAGCTATGAGGGAGGCTCATTGGTGGACACTGAAGCTTTCTTT. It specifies CASGLSYEGGSLVDTEAFF.

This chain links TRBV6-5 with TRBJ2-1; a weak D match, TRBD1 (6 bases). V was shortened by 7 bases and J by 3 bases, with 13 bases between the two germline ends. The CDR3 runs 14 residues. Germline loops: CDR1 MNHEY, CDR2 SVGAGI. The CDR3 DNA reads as TGTGCCAGCATGATGGGACAAGTCTACAATGAGCAGTTCTTC. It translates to CASMMGQVYNEQFF.

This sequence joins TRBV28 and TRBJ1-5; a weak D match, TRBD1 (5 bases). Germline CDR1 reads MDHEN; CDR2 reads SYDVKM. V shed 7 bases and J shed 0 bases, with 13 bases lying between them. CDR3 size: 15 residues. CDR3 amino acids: CASTLAGYSNQPQHF. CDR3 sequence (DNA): TGTGCCAGCACTCTGGCAGGGTATAGCAATCAGCCCCAGCATTTT.

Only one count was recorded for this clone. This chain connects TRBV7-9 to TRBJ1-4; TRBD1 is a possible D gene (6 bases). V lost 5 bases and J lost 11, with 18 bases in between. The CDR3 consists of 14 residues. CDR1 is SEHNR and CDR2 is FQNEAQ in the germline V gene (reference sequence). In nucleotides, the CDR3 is TGTGCCAGCAGCACAGAGATGGGGACACTTAAACTGTTTTTT. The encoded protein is CASSTEMGTLKLFF.

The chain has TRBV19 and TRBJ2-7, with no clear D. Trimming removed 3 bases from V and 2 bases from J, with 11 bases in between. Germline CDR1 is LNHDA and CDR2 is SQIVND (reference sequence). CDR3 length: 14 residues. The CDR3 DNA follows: TGTGCCAGTAGTATTGCCCTTTCACCCTACGAGCAGTACTTC. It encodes CASSIALSPYEQYF.

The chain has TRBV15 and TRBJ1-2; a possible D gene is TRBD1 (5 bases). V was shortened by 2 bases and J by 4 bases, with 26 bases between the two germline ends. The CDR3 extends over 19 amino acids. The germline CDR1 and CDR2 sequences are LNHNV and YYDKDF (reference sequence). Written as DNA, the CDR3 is TGTGCCACCAGCAGACCTCGCAGGCGTTCCCAGGGAATTTCCTATGGCTACACCTTC. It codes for CATSRPRRRSQGISYGYTF.

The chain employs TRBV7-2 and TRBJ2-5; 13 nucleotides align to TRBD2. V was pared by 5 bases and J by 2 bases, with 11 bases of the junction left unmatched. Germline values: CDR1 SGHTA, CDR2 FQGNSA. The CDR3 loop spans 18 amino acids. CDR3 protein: CASSKGVQGLAGQETQYF. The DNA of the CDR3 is TGTGCCAGCAGCAAAGGGGTACAGGGACTAGCGGGACAAGAGACCCAGTACTTC.

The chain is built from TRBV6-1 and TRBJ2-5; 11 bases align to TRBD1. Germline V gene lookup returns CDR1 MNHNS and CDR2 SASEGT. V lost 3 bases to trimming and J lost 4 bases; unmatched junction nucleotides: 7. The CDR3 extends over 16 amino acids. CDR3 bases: TGTGCCAGCAGTGACCACCCAGGGACAGGGGGAGAGACCCAGTACTTC. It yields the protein CASSDHPGTGGETQYF.

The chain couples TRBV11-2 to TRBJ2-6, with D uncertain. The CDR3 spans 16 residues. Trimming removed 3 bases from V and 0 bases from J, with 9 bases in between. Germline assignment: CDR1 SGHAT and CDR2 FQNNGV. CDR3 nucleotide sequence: TGTGCCAGCAGCTTGGGCGGAATCTCTGGGGCCAACGTCCTGACTTTC. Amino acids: CASSLGGISGANVLTF.

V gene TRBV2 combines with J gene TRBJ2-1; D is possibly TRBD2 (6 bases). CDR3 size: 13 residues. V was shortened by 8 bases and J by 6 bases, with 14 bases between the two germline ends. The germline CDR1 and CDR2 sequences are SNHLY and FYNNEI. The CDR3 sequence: CASSIRGINEQFF. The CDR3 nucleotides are TGTGCCAGCTCGATACGGGGGATCAATGAGCAGTTCTTC.

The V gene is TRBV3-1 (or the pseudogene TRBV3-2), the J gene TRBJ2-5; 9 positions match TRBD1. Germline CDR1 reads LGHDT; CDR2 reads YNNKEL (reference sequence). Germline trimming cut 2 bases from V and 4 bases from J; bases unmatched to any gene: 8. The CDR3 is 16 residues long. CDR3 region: CASSQIQGQGLETQYF. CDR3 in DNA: TGTGCCAGCAGCCAAATCCAGGGACAGGGACTAGAGACCCAGTACTTC.

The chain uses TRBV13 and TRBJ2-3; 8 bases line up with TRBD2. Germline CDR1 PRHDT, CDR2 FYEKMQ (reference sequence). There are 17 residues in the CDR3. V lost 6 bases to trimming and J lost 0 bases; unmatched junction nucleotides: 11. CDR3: CASRLWESGGSTDTQYF. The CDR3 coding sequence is TGTGCCAGCAGGCTATGGGAGAGCGGGGGTAGCACAGATACGCAGTATTTT.

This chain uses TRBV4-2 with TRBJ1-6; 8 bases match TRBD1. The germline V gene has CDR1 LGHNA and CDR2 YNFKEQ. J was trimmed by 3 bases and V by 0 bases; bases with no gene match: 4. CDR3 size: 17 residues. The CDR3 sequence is CASSQETGAHYNSPLHF. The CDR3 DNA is TGTGCCAGCAGCCAAGAGACAGGGGCCCACTATAATTCACCCCTCCACTTT.

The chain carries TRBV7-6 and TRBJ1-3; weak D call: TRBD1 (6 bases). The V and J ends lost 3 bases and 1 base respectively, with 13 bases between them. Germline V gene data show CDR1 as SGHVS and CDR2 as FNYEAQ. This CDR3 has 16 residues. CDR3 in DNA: TGTGCCAGCAGCTTTCCAGGGGATGGGTCTGGAAACACCATATATTTT. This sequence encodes CASSFPGDGSGNTIYF.

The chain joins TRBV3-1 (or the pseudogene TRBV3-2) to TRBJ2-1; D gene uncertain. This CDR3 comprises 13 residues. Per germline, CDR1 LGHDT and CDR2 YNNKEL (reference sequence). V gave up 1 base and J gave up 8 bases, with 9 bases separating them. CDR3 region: CASSQVLGDEQFF. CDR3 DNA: TGTGCCAGCAGCCAAGTCCTAGGCGATGAGCAGTTCTTC.

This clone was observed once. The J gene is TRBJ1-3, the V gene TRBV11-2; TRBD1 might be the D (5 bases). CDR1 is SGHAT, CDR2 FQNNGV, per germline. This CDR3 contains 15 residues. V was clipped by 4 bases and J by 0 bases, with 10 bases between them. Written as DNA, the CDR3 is TGTGCCAGCAGCTCTCGGGGGGACTCTGGAAACACCATATATTTT. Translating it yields CASSSRGDSGNTIYF.

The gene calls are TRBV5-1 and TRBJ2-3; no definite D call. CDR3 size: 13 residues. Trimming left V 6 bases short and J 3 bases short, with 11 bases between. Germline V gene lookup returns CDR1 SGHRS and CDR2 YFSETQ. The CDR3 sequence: CASNLGVTDTQYF. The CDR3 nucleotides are TGCGCCAGCAATTTGGGCGTGACAGATACGCAGTATTTT.